This TCR beta chain was profiled in a study of blood T cell repertoires in COVID-19. Germline CDR1 SGHDN, CDR2 FVKESK. This CDR3 is built from 17 residues. Unmatched junction bases numbered 18, after V lost 8 bases and J lost 5 bases. Per the original data handling: Estimates of nucleated cell counts were drawn from the amplification of reference gene primers. Profiling relied on immunoSEQ multiplex PCR, and the TCRdb table lists in-frame clones only, not all of them. The D gene and trimming were derived from the DNA, and the V and J assignments and clone size from that table. The repertoire holds around 230,000 clones, with roughly 83% as singletons.

The sequence was obtained from a man in his forties with acute or convalescent COVID-19. Sample: peripheral blood. The chain has TRBV14 and TRBJ2-5; TRBD2 matches 9 bases. The CDR3 loop is CASSRWGRLAGRETQYF. The CDR3 DNA follows: TGTGCCAGCTCTCGCTGGGGGCGTCTAGCGGGAAGGGAGACCCAGTACTTC. Full variable domain (missing parts from reference TRBV14 and TRBJ2-5): EAGVTQFPSHSVIEKGQTVTLRCDPISGHDNLYWYRRVMGKEIKFLLHFVKESKQDESGMPNNRFLAERTGGTYSTLKVQPAELEDSGVYFCASSRWGRLAGRETQYFGPGTRLLVL.